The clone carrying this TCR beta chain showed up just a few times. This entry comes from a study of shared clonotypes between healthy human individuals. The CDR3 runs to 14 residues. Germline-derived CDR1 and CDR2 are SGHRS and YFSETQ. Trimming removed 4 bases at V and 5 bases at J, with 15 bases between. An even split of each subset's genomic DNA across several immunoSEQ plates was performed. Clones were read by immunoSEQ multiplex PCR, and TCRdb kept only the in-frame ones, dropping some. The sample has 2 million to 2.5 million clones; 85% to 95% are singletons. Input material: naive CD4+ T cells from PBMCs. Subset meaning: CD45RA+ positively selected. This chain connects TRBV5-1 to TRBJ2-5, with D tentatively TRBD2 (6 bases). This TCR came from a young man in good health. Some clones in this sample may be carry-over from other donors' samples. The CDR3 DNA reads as TGCGCCAGCAGCGAGGGACTTACTGCCGAGACCCAGTACTTC. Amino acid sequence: CASSEGLTAETQYF.